Below, 27 T cell receptor beta chains from the same sample are listed, as sequenced in a study of cytomegalovirus exposure and HLA in healthy donors. Vbeta (60) and Jbeta (13) primers were used in the PCR. Measured with immunoSEQ multiplex PCR; TCRdb has only the in-frame clones, and not every one. Found here are 85,000 to 120,000 clones, about three fifths of them singletons; the top ten hold around 5%. The sample comprised PBMCs. These receptors came from a human donor in good health.

V usage is TRBV6-6 and J usage is TRBJ2-5; 12 bases agree with TRBD2. Trimming cost V 6 bases and J 5 bases; bases outside gene matches: 7. In germline, CDR1 is MNHNY, CDR2 SVGAGI (reference sequence). The CDR3 is made up of 15 amino acids. CDR3 nucleotides: TGTGCCAGCAGCTACCTAGCGGGAGGGGGGGAGACCCAGTACTTC. Its protein is CASSYLAGGGETQYF.

The chain joins TRBV2 to TRBJ1-5; TRBD1 is a possible D gene (5 bases). This CDR3 contains 15 residues. Looked up from germline, CDR1 is SNHLY and CDR2 is FYNNEI. V was shortened by 5 bases and J by 1 base, with 12 bases between the two germline ends. CDR3: CASSRAGVSNQPQHF. CDR3 nucleotides: TGTGCCAGCAGTAGAGCGGGGGTAAGCAATCAGCCCCAGCATTTT.

Written as DNA, the CDR3 is TGTGCCAGCAGCCCCGGGACAGGGGGACGGGAGCAGTACTTC. It translates to CASSPGTGGREQYF. The chain combines TRBV7-9 with TRBJ2-7, with 11 bases fitting TRBD1. The germline V gene has CDR1 SEHNR and CDR2 FQNEAQ (reference sequence). The junction had 7 bases not matched to a gene; V was cut back by 5 bases and J by 7 bases. The CDR3 covers 14 residues.

This chain uses TRBV5-6 with TRBJ2-7, with a tentative D call TRBD2 (6 bases). This CDR3 region has 12 residues. Germline-derived CDR1 and CDR2 are SGHDT and YYEEEE. CDR3 bases: TGTGCCAGCAGCTTGTTGTACGGGAGTTATCATGTC. Translated, it gives CASSLLYGSYHV.

The chain joins TRBV2 to TRBJ2-7, with D possibly TRBD1 on 5 matching bases. Germline assignment: CDR1 SNHLY and CDR2 FYNNEI. V shed 2 bases and J shed 0 bases, with 5 bases lying between them. CDR3 length: 13 amino acids. The CDR3 coding sequence is TGTGCCAGCAGTGAACAGGGCTCCTACGAGCAGTACTTC. This sequence encodes CASSEQGSYEQYF.

This clone was seen a single time. This sequence joins TRBV10-2 and TRBJ2-1, with TRBD2 matching 12 bases. This CDR3 has 15 residues. Looked up from germline, CDR1 is WSHSY and CDR2 is SAAADI. V shed 8 bases and J 9 bases; nucleotides not matched to a gene: 11. CDR3 nucleotide sequence: TGCGCCAGCCACGGGGCTAGCGGGAGGGGTGGTGAGCAGTTCTTC. This sequence encodes CASHGASGRGGEQFF.

The sample holds a few counts of this clone. The rearrangement links TRBV7-2 to TRBJ1-2; unclear D gene. The CDR3 is 14 amino acids. Trimming pared 1 base from V and 3 bases from J, leaving 9 bases between. Germline V lookup: CDR1 SGHTA, CDR2 FQGNSA. DNA for the CDR3: TGTGCCAGCAGCTTAGGGGCCACGGACTATGGCTACACCTTC. This sequence encodes CASSLGATDYGYTF.

CDR3 coding DNA: TGTGCCAGCAGCTTTTCAGGCGGGGGCACCAATCAGCCCCAGCATTTT. Amino acids: CASSFSGGGTNQPQHF. The genes are TRBV5-6 and TRBJ1-5; tentative D call: TRBD1 (6 bases). Trimming took 2 bases from V and 3 from J, leaving 15 bases between them. There are 16 residues in the CDR3. Looked up from germline, CDR1 is SGHDT and CDR2 is YYEEEE.

The chain carries TRBV2 and TRBJ1-1; 8 bases fit TRBD1. With 5 bases clipped from V and 4 bases from J, the junction kept 6 bases outside the gene matches. The CDR3 length is 14 residues. CDR1 is SNHLY, CDR2 FYNNEI, per germline. This CDR3 is CASSPRGRITEAFF. The CDR3 nucleotides are TGTGCCAGCAGTCCCAGGGGGCGGATCACTGAAGCTTTCTTT.

The chain uses TRBV28 and TRBJ1-2; TRBD1 aligns across 7 bases. The CDR3 spans 13 residues. Germline V gene lookup returns CDR1 MDHEN and CDR2 SYDVKM. V shed 4 bases, J shed 14 bases, and the junction held 13 bases outside the gene matches. The CDR3 is CASSSTGWRDGTF. The CDR3 bases are TGTGCCAGCAGTTCGACAGGGTGGAGGGATGGTACCTTC.

This clone came up once. This chain joins TRBV2 and TRBJ2-5; D possibly corresponds to TRBD1 (6 bases). Matching the DNA end better, TRBJ2-7 makes the J call doubtful. There are 14 residues in the CDR3. Germline V CDR1 and CDR2: SNHLY, FYNNEI. The CDR3 region has the DNA TGTGCCAGCAGTGAAGCACAGGGCTCCTACGAGCAGTACTTC. It translates to CASSEAQGSYEQYF.

This chain connects TRBV5-6 to TRBJ2-7; 7 nucleotides agree with TRBD2. Per germline, CDR1 SGHDT and CDR2 YYEEEE. Unmatched junction bases numbered 11, after V lost 3 bases and J lost 2 bases. The CDR3 has 16 residues. CDR3 in DNA: TGTGCCAGCAGCTCGAAAAGGGTAGCGGGTCCCTACGAGCAGTACTTC. It codes for CASSSKRVAGPYEQYF.

The rearrangement joins TRBV27 to TRBJ2-1, with D perhaps matching TRBD1 (5 bases). This CDR3 is 13 amino acids long. V gave up 5 bases and J gave up 4 bases, with 9 bases separating them. The germline V gene encodes CDR1 MNHEY and CDR2 SMNVEV (reference sequence). CDR3 residues: CASSRTPYNEQFF. Written as DNA, the CDR3 is TGTGCCAGCAGTCGGACACCTTACAATGAGCAGTTCTTC.

The chain recombines TRBV10-2 with TRBJ2-1, with 8 bases fitting TRBD2. The V and J ends lost 7 bases and 4 bases, in that order; junction bases with no gene match: 6. Per the germline V gene, CDR1 is WSHSY and CDR2 is SAAADI. The CDR3 runs 14 residues. This chain's CDR3 is CASKLADLYNEQFF. Here the CDR3 DNA reads TGCGCCAGCAAACTAGCGGACCTGTACAATGAGCAGTTCTTC.

This clone was picked up a small number of times. The V and J genes are TRBV9 and TRBJ2-7; TRBD2 agrees at 8 bases. This CDR3 contains 14 residues. Losses at the gene ends were 4 bases for V and 3 bases for J; bases not matched to a gene: 6. The germline CDR1 and CDR2 sequences are SGDLS and YYNGEE. The CDR3 loop is CASSSGRANYEQYF. The CDR3 DNA sequence: TGTGCCAGCAGCTCCGGGAGGGCCAACTACGAGCAGTACTTC.

This chain joins TRBV25-1 and TRBJ2-5, with TRBD2 as a possible D gene (6 bases). Trimming left V 5 bases short and J 2 bases short, with 9 bases between. This CDR3 region has 13 residues. Germline lookup yields CDR1 MGHDK and CDR2 SYGVNS. CDR3 sequence reads: CASSPAGQETQYF. The CDR3 coding sequence is TGTGCCAGCAGTCCCGCGGGGCAAGAGACCCAGTACTTC.

This sequence joins TRBV27 and TRBJ2-1; 10 bases align to TRBD2. The V and J ends lost 7 bases and 7 bases, in that order; junction bases with no gene match: 22. The CDR3 length is 19 residues. Germline loops: CDR1 MNHEY, CDR2 SMNVEV (reference sequence). The CDR3 region has the DNA TGTGCCAGCACTTCGACGGGACGGAGGGTATTAGCGGGAGGAAATGAGCAGTTCTTC. Its protein is CASTSTGRRVLAGGNEQFF.

The genes are TRBV29-1 and TRBJ1-1; D perhaps matches TRBD1 (6 bases). Germline CDR1 is SQVTM and CDR2 is ANQGSEA. The CDR3 loop spans 14 amino acids. V was pared by 3 bases and J by 1 base, with 12 bases between. CDR3 nucleotides: TGCAGCGTTGAGTTGGGACACCGGAACACTGAAGCTTTCTTT. Protein product: CSVELGHRNTEAFF.

A few counts support this clone. The chain combines TRBV4-1 with TRBJ1-4; possible D gene TRBD1, 6 bases. Trimming took off 1 base at V and 7 bases at J, with 10 bases between the two ends. CDR1 MGHRA and CDR2 YSYEKL come from the germline V gene. This CDR3 region has 14 residues. The DNA for the CDR3 is TGCGCCAGCAGCCAAGTACAGGGTTTTGAAAAACTGTTTTTT. Encoded protein: CASSQVQGFEKLFF.

DNA for the CDR3: TGCAGCGTTGCAGGGGCCGATGAGCAGTTCTTC. Protein: CSVAGADEQFF. The chain employs TRBV29-1 and TRBJ2-1; tentative D call: TRBD1 (6 bases). The germline V and J ends were trimmed by 4 bases and 8 bases, with 9 bases remaining between them. The CDR3 covers 11 residues. Germline loops: CDR1 SQVTM, CDR2 ANQGSEA.

The chain carries TRBV11-2 and TRBJ2-6; possible D gene TRBD2, 6 bases. Deletions cut 8 bases from V and 0 bases from J, with 14 bases between. This CDR3 contains 16 residues. CDR1 is SGHAT and CDR2 is FQNNGV in the germline V gene. CDR3 amino acids: CASEGLLSSGANVLTF. CDR3 nucleotides: TGTGCCAGCGAGGGACTGCTCTCCTCTGGGGCCAACGTCCTGACTTTC. The whole variable domain, filled in from reference TRBV11-2 and TRBJ2-6, reads EAGVAQSPRYKIIEKRQSVAFWCNPISGHATLYWYQQILGQGPKLLIQFQNNGVVDDSQLPKDRFSAERLKGVDSTLKIQPAKLEDSAVYLCASEGLLSSGANVLTFGAGSRLTVL.

This clone appeared a few times. This chain links TRBV9 with TRBJ2-1; 7 bases line up with TRBD1. The CDR3 is made up of 13 amino acids. V lost 3 bases and J lost 9; bases outside the gene matches: 6. Germline assignment: CDR1 SGDLS and CDR2 YYNGEE. The CDR3 DNA is TGTGCCAGCAGCGCGACAGGGTCGGGTGAGCAGTTCTTC. It encodes CASSATGSGEQFF.

The gene calls are TRBV7-8 and TRBJ1-1, with D possibly matching TRBD1 (6 bases). V was pared by 6 bases and J by 4 bases, with 12 bases between. Germline loops: CDR1 SGHVS, CDR2 FQNEAQ. There are 13 residues in the CDR3. The CDR3 DNA reads TGTGCCAGCAGGCAGGGGCTTGCCACTGAAGCTTTCTTT. Translation gives CASRQGLATEAFF.

The chain joins TRBV7-9 to TRBJ1-1; 8 nucleotides align to TRBD1. This CDR3 contains 16 residues. With 6 bases clipped from V and 0 bases from J, the junction kept 9 bases outside the gene matches. From germline, CDR1 is SEHNR and CDR2 FQNEAQ (reference sequence). The CDR3 region is CASRSIRTGMNTEAFF. In DNA form, the CDR3 reads TGTGCCAGCAGATCAATTCGGACAGGGATGAACACTGAAGCTTTCTTT.

This clone was counted between two and nine times. At one end the junction does not follow the germline gene, possibly because of a read error. J is TRBJ2-7 and V is TRBV7-9; a possible D gene is TRBD2 (6 bases). Germline-derived CDR1 and CDR2 are SEHNR and FQNEAQ (reference sequence). The CDR3 runs to 12 residues. Here the CDR3 DNA reads TGTTCCAGCAGCTTCGGGGGTTACGAGCAGTACTTC. Its protein is CSSSFGGYEQYF.

This clone was recorded only once. The rearrangement links TRBV6-5 to TRBJ2-7; 7 bases align to TRBD1. Germline CDR1 is MNHEY and CDR2 is SVGAGI. The CDR3 has 14 residues. V shed 0 bases, J shed 3 bases, and the junction held 2 bases outside the gene matches. The CDR3 loop is CASSYSAGGYEQYF. CDR3 nucleotide sequence: TGTGCCAGCAGTTACTCGGCAGGGGGCTACGAGCAGTACTTC.

This clone was seen a handful of times. The chain combines TRBV6-5 with TRBJ2-3; D is unresolved. The CDR3 is made up of 12 amino acids. Germline CDR1 and CDR2: MNHEY and SVGAGI. The V gene lost 5 bases and the J gene lost 6 bases, with 9 bases spanning the gap. CDR3 DNA sequence: TGTGCCAGCAGTACACAAGCGGATACGCAGTATTTT. As protein: CASSTQADTQYF.